This T cell receptor beta chain originates from a study of T cells in Graves' hyperthyroidism and ophthalmopathy. Only a few counts were recorded for this clonotype. The CDR3 regions of TCR beta were amplified from RNA transcripts. HTBI primers drove first-round RT-PCR of the TCR CDR3. TCRdb called the multiplex PCR reads again in MiXCR, with one record for every CDR3 protein. The sample holds about 640,000 distinct CDR3 sequences, around 21% seen once. With duration under 3 months, ophthalmopathy was active: Clinical Activity Score at least 3, NOSPECS at least 4. The sample was blood. The receptor comes from a man aged 25 to 40 with Graves' ophthalmopathy.

The CDR3 loop is CASIGPGGPGGNEQFF. The CDR3 DNA reads as TGTGCCAGCATTGGTCCGGGAGGGCCGGGGGGAAATGAGCAGTTCTTC. The chain couples TRBV27 to TRBJ2-1; TRBD2 agrees at 8 bases. The CDR3 has 16 amino acids. J was trimmed by 7 bases and V by 7 bases; bases with no gene match: 15. Germline V gene lookup returns CDR1 MNHEY and CDR2 SMNVEV (reference sequence).